The 20 T cell receptor beta chains in this list originate from one sample, sequenced in a study of shared clonotypes between healthy human individuals. TCRdb's table, derived via immunoSEQ multiplex PCR, lists solely in-frame clones and lacks some. Of about 2.4 million clones in the sample, 80% to 95% were seen once. The sample was naive CD4+ T cells from PBMCs. Subset described: CD45RA+ positively selected. These receptors all stem from a man younger than 30 in good health. Some clones in this sample may be carry-over from other donors' samples.

The chain uses TRBV9 and TRBJ2-5; 10 bases align to TRBD1. Trimming took 0 bases from V and 5 from J; bases not matched to a gene: 7. The germline V gene has CDR1 SGDLS and CDR2 YYNGEE. This CDR3 has 16 residues. CDR3 sequence (DNA): TGTGCCAGCAGCGTAGCGGGGACAGGGGTCGGGGAGACCCAGTACTTC. Translated: CASSVAGTGVGETQYF. Full variable domain (rest looked up from reference TRBV9 and TRBJ2-5): DSGVTQTPKHLITATGQRVTLRCSPRSGDLSVYWYQQSLDQGLQFLIQYYNGEERAKGNILERFSAQQFPDLHSELNLSSLELGDSALYFCASSVAGTGVGETQYFGPGTRLLVL.

V and J are TRBV7-2 and TRBJ2-1, with 8 bases fitting TRBD2. V lost 0 bases, J lost 7 bases, and 8 bases stayed unmatched. This CDR3 comprises 16 residues. Germline-derived CDR1 and CDR2 are SGHTA and FQGNSA. The CDR3 sequence: CASSLAASGPGNEQFF. The CDR3 DNA reads TGTGCCAGCAGCTTAGCGGCTAGCGGGCCGGGAAATGAGCAGTTCTTC.

The V call is TRBV28, the J call TRBJ1-1, with 8 bases matching TRBD1. Per germline, CDR1 MDHEN and CDR2 SYDVKM. V lost 6 bases to trimming and J lost 1 base; unmatched junction nucleotides: 13. The CDR3 consists of 17 residues. CDR3 residues: CASSSIEGTGPNTEAFF. As DNA, the CDR3 is TGTGCCAGCAGCTCCATTGAGGGGACAGGCCCGAACACTGAAGCTTTCTTT. The entire variable domain, with the rest obtained from reference TRBV28 and TRBJ1-1, is as follows: DVKVTQSSRYLVKRTGEKVFLECVQDMDHENMFWYRQDPGLGLRLIYFSYDVKMKEKGDIPEGYSVSREKKERFSLILESASTNQTSMYLCASSSIEGTGPNTEAFFGQGTRLTVV.

The J gene is TRBJ2-6, the V gene TRBV5-1; a possible D gene is TRBD1 (6 bases). Germline CDR1 SGHRS, CDR2 YFSETQ. CDR3 length: 16 residues. V lost 4 bases, J lost 4 bases, and 15 bases lay in between. The CDR3: CASSPRQEPGANVLTF. The CDR3 DNA reads TGCGCCAGCAGCCCACGACAGGAGCCAGGGGCCAACGTCCTGACTTTC.

The genes are TRBV18 and TRBJ2-7; 8 bases fit TRBD1. This CDR3 is 16 amino acids long. Germline lookup yields CDR1 KGHSH and CDR2 LQKENI. V shed 3 bases and J 4 bases; nucleotides not matched to a gene: 11. Written as DNA, the CDR3 is TGTGCCAGCTCACCTCTTTCAGGGACAGGACTATACGAGCAGTACTTC. Amino acids: CASSPLSGTGLYEQYF.

The chain is built from TRBV6-1 and TRBJ2-7; 7 nucleotides agree with TRBD1. The germline CDR1 and CDR2 sequences are MNHNS and SASEGT. There are 13 residues in the CDR3. V lost 7 bases and J lost 3; bases outside the gene matches: 6. The CDR3 region has the DNA TGTGCCAGCACCTCGGGACAGAACTACGAGCAGTACTTC. Encoded protein: CASTSGQNYEQYF.

The V call is TRBV9, the J call TRBJ2-2; 12 bases line up with TRBD1. V trimming: 4 bases; J trimming: 7 bases; junction bases outside the gene matches: 11. The CDR3 spans 17 residues. The germline gives CDR1 SGDLS, CDR2 YYNGEE. CDR3 region: CASSIGTGGFLGGELFF. The CDR3 DNA sequence: TGTGCCAGCAGCATTGGGACAGGGGGCTTTTTGGGCGGGGAGCTGTTTTTT.

The chain joins TRBV15 to TRBJ2-4; 7 bases are a match to TRBD1. Looked up from germline, CDR1 is LNHNV and CDR2 is YYDKDF (reference sequence). V lost 4 bases, J lost 14 bases, and 5 bases stayed unmatched. The CDR3 is made up of 11 amino acids. CDR3 residues: CATSTGTAKYF. The CDR3 DNA follows: TGTGCCACCAGCACCGGGACAGCGAAGTACTTC.

The rearrangement uses TRBV7-6 and TRBJ2-3; D gene unclear. CDR3 length: 15 residues. V lost 0 bases and J lost 4, with 11 bases in between. Looked up from germline, CDR1 is SGHVS and CDR2 is FNYEAQ. DNA of the CDR3: TGTGCCAGCAGCTTAGCGCCTCTGAAAGCAGATACGCAGTATTTT. Its protein product is CASSLAPLKADTQYF.

The genes are TRBV7-2 and TRBJ1-5; possible D gene TRBD1, 5 bases. V lost 2 bases to trimming and J lost 6 bases, with 11 bases between them. The V gene's germline CDR1 is SGHTA and CDR2 FQGNSA. The CDR3 contains 14 residues. The chain's CDR3 is CASSLSHQGQPQHF. In nucleotides, the CDR3 is TGTGCCAGCAGCTTATCGCACCAGGGTCAGCCCCAGCATTTT.

The chain joins TRBV5-1 to TRBJ2-7; D is uncertain. The germline V and J ends were trimmed by 4 bases and 0 bases, with 14 bases remaining between them. The germline V gene encodes CDR1 SGHRS and CDR2 YFSETQ. There are 15 residues in the CDR3. The CDR3 bases are TGCGCCAGCAGCGAGAACTCACAACGCTCCTACGAGCAGTACTTC. Translating gives CASSENSQRSYEQYF.

The J gene is TRBJ1-2, the V gene TRBV7-9; TRBD1 matches at 7 bases. V was clipped by 0 bases and J by 4 bases; unmatched bases: 5. CDR1 SEHNR and CDR2 FQNEAQ come from the germline V gene (reference sequence). CDR3 length: 15 amino acids. CDR3 sequence reads: CASSLADRAGYGYTF. In DNA, the CDR3 is TGTGCCAGCAGCTTAGCCGACAGGGCTGGCTATGGCTACACCTTC. The full variable domain, completed using reference TRBV7-9 and TRBJ1-2, is DTGVSQNPRHKITKRGQNVTFRCDPISEHNRLYWYRQTLGQGPEFLTYFQNEAQLEKSRLLSDRFSAERPKGSFSTLEIQRTEQGDSAMYLCASSLADRAGYGYTFGSGTRLTVV.

This chain uses TRBV19 with TRBJ2-7, with 8 nucleotides matching TRBD2. The ends lost 1 base at V and 1 base at J; junction bases unmatched: 3. This CDR3 contains 15 residues. The germline V gene encodes CDR1 LNHDA and CDR2 SQIVND (reference sequence). Written as DNA, the CDR3 is TGTGCCAGTAGTATAGGTTCTAGCGGGTCCTACGAGCAGTACTTC. This codes for CASSIGSSGSYEQYF.

Turning to this clone: This same CDR3 is encoded by further DNA sequences in the sample. The chain joins TRBV28 to TRBJ2-5; D is perhaps TRBD2 (6 bases). The last part of the DNA fits TRBJ2-7 better; the J call may be wrong. CDR3 length: 14 residues. Germline V gene data show CDR1 as MDHEN and CDR2 as SYDVKM. CDR3 DNA: TGTGCCAGCAGTTTAATCGGGGGTCCCTACGAGCAGTACTTC. It codes for CASSLIGGPYEQYF.

V and J are TRBV7-6 and TRBJ2-2; possible D gene TRBD1, 5 bases. Germline V CDR1 and CDR2: SGHVS, FNYEAQ. This CDR3 spans 14 amino acids. Trimming left V 2 bases short and J 4 bases short, with 8 bases between. The CDR3, as DNA: TGTGCCAGCAGCTTACCCAGGGCCACCGGGGAGCTGTTTTTT. Translating it yields CASSLPRATGELFF.

V gene TRBV5-4 combines with J gene TRBJ1-1; 9 bases match TRBD1. V shed 4 bases and J 4 bases; nucleotides not matched to a gene: 14. The CDR3 is 17 residues long. Germline V gene data show CDR1 as SGHNT and CDR2 as YYREEE (reference sequence). In nucleotides, the CDR3 is TGTGCCAGCAGCCGTAAGGGGACAGGGTTCGCAGGCACTGAAGCTTTCTTT. This translates into CASSRKGTGFAGTEAFF.

V usage is TRBV5-1 and J usage is TRBJ2-7; possible D gene TRBD1, 6 bases. V gave up 3 bases and J gave up 5 bases, with 24 bases separating them. The CDR3 has 17 amino acids. Germline lookup yields CDR1 SGHRS and CDR2 YFSETQ. CDR3 amino acids: CASSSDRYLGLVNEQYF. In DNA form, the CDR3 reads TGCGCCAGCAGCTCCGACAGGTACTTGGGGCTTGTGAACGAGCAGTACTTC.

The V call is TRBV29-1, the J call TRBJ2-2; possible D gene TRBD1, 5 bases. Germline V gives CDR1 SQVTM, CDR2 ANQGSEA. Trimming shortened V by 0 bases and J by 13 bases, and 18 bases separated the two germline ends. CDR3 length equals 14 residues. The DNA of the CDR3 is TGCAGCGTTGAAGATCCGTCTGGGGCCTCCGGGCTGTTTTTT. Its translation is CSVEDPSGASGLFF.

The chain carries TRBV15 and TRBJ1-4; perhaps TRBD1 as D (5 bases). The CDR3 runs 15 residues. In germline, CDR1 is LNHNV, CDR2 YYDKDF (reference sequence). V lost 3 bases and J lost 8, with 16 bases in between. CDR3 region: CATSRPTLRGEKLFF. The CDR3 DNA follows: TGTGCCACCAGCAGGCCGACCCTCCGGGGGGAAAAACTGTTTTTT.

The chain uses TRBV5-1 and TRBJ2-2; possibly TRBD2 for D (6 bases). The germline CDR1 and CDR2 sequences are SGHRS and YFSETQ. Deletions cut 0 bases from V and 7 bases from J, with 13 bases between. The CDR3 covers 15 residues. In nucleotides, the CDR3 is TGCGCCAGCAGCTTGGAACCACTCGGGGGCGGGGAGCTGTTTTTT. The encoded protein is CASSLEPLGGGELFF.